This passage covers 13 T cell receptor beta chains from one sample sequenced in a study of cytomegalovirus exposure and HLA in healthy donors. The PCR was carried out with 60 Vbeta primers and 13 Jbeta primers. Only in-frame clones appear in the TCRdb table, and some are missing; sequencing was by immunoSEQ multiplex PCR. The table shows fewer than 250,000 clones, with about 80% occurring only once. The sequenced material came from PBMCs. These receptors all stem from a woman aged 30 to 39 in good health and CMV-seropositive.

This rearrangement joins TRBV10-1 to TRBJ2-2; possible D gene TRBD2, 5 bases. CDR1 WNHNN and CDR2 SYGVQD come from the germline V gene (reference sequence). The CDR3 consists of 14 residues. V was pared by 4 bases and J by 7 bases, with 13 bases between. This CDR3 reads CASSVSSEGGELFF. The CDR3 DNA is TGCGCCAGCAGTGTTAGTAGCGAAGGCGGGGAGCTGTTTTTT.

The chain carries TRBV5-1 and TRBJ2-7; D call uncertain. The CDR3 consists of 14 residues. V lost 2 bases and J lost 7, with 16 bases in between. CDR1 and CDR2 from the germline V gene are SGHRS and YFSETQ. The DNA of the CDR3 is TGCGCCAGCAGCTTTGGCGATCTCCTAGAGGAGCAGTACTTC. This gives the protein CASSFGDLLEEQYF.

The rearrangement uses TRBV21-1 and TRBJ2-5; the tabulated D call, TRBD1, remains unverified against the DNA. TRBV21-1 is a recognized pseudogene. The CDR3 consists of 15 residues. Here the CDR3 DNA reads TGTGCCAGCAGCGACCGGACAGGGCGCGGGGAGACCCAGTACTTC. Translated, it gives CASSDRTGRGETQYF.

The rearrangement links TRBV11-1 to TRBJ2-7; D gene ambiguous. CDR1 and CDR2 from the germline V gene are SGHAT and FQDESV (reference sequence). The CDR3 extends over 14 amino acids. Trimming stripped 0 bases from V and 0 bases from J, with 6 bases between. The CDR3 DNA reads TGTGCCAGCAGCTTAGCGGCTGACTCCTACGAGCAGTACTTC. This encodes CASSLAADSYEQYF.

The chain joins TRBV11-2 to TRBJ2-7; 7 nucleotides align to TRBD1. CDR3 size: 14 residues. V shed 3 bases, J shed 1 base, and the junction held 3 bases outside the gene matches. Germline loops: CDR1 SGHAT, CDR2 FQNNGV. The CDR3 sequence is CASSFETGSYEQYF. In nucleotides, the CDR3 is TGTGCCAGCAGCTTCGAGACAGGGTCCTACGAGCAGTACTTC.

J is TRBJ1-1 and V is TRBV5-1; weak D call: TRBD1 (5 bases). V shed 9 bases and J shed 2 bases, with 14 bases lying between them. This CDR3 contains 13 residues. Germline CDR1 is SGHRS and CDR2 is YFSETQ. CDR3 amino acids: CATSTELNTEAFF. DNA of the CDR3: TGCGCCACTTCGACAGAGCTTAACACTGAAGCTTTCTTT.

This clone was found a few times. This chain joins TRBV29-1 and TRBJ2-1; 9 bases agree with TRBD1. This CDR3 is built from 14 residues. CDR1 is SQVTM and CDR2 is ANQGSEA in the germline V gene. V shed 5 bases, J shed 4 bases, and the junction held 6 bases outside the gene matches. Here the CDR3 reads CSVLGTGIYNEQFF. In nucleotides, the CDR3 is TGCAGCGTTCTTGGGACAGGGATTTACAATGAGCAGTTCTTC.

This clone was recorded only once. The chain joins TRBV7-8 to TRBJ1-2; TRBD1 is a possible D gene (5 bases). V dropped 1 base and J dropped 2 bases, with 11 bases sitting between them. Germline values: CDR1 SGHVS, CDR2 FQNEAQ. The CDR3 runs to 15 residues. CDR3 DNA: TGTGCCAGCAGCTTAGTTGAGGGGAGGAACTATGGCTACACCTTC. As protein: CASSLVEGRNYGYTF.

This clone came up a few times. V is TRBV2 and J is TRBJ2-7; 9 bases agree with TRBD2. This CDR3 spans 15 amino acids. Germline CDR1 and CDR2: SNHLY and FYNNEI. V lost 3 bases to trimming and J lost 7 bases; unmatched junction nucleotides: 10. CDR3: CASSETLGRGGEQYF. Written as DNA, the CDR3 is TGTGCCAGCAGTGAGACTCTCGGGCGGGGGGGTGAGCAGTACTTC. Complete variable domain (other parts from reference TRBV2 and TRBJ2-7): EPEVTQTPSHQVTQMGQEVILRCVPISNHLYFYWYRQILGQKVEFLVSFYNNEISEKSEIFDDQFSVERPDGSNFTLKIRSTKLEDSAMYFCASSETLGRGGEQYFGPGTRLTVT.

The chain is built from TRBV28 and TRBJ1-2, with TRBD1 identical over 8 bases. The V gene's germline CDR1 is MDHEN and CDR2 SYDVKM. With 4 bases clipped from V and 3 bases from J, the junction kept 7 bases outside the gene matches. The CDR3 consists of 15 residues. The CDR3 sequence is CASSSPPGQDYGYTF. Here the CDR3 DNA reads TGTGCCAGCAGTTCTCCCCCGGGACAGGACTATGGCTACACCTTC.

The chain carries TRBV19 and TRBJ2-7, with D maybe TRBD1 (5 bases). The germline V gene encodes CDR1 LNHDA and CDR2 SQIVND (reference sequence). The V and J ends lost 6 bases and 4 bases respectively, with 19 bases between them. This CDR3 spans 15 amino acids. The CDR3 bases are TGTGCCAGTAGCGACAGTTCTGGGAATCTGTACGAGCAGTACTTC. It codes for CASSDSSGNLYEQYF.

Concerning this clone itself: Other DNA variants within this sample encode the same CDR3. The CDR3 reads CASSPSTDTGELFF. The CDR3, as DNA: TGCGCCAGCAGCCCTTCGACAGACACCGGGGAGCTGTTTTTT. V usage is TRBV5-1 and J usage is TRBJ2-2, with a weak D call TRBD1 (5 bases). Germline V gene sequence: CDR1 SGHRS, CDR2 YFSETQ. Deletions cut 4 bases from V and 3 bases from J, with 10 bases between. The CDR3 totals 14 residues.

The chain has TRBV7-9 and TRBJ1-6; TRBD1 agrees at 8 bases. Per the germline V gene, CDR1 is SEHNR and CDR2 is FQNEAQ (reference sequence). The CDR3 sequence is 14 residues long. V shed 6 bases and J 9 bases; nucleotides not matched to a gene: 7. As DNA, the CDR3 is TGTGCCAGCAGTCAAACAGGGGGTGGTTCACCCCTCCACTTT. As protein: CASSQTGGGSPLHF.